This T cell receptor beta chain was retrieved from a study of identical twins. Each donor (without exception) was a healthy Caucasian. TCRdb redid the calling of the 5' RACE reads with MiXCR, one entry per CDR3 protein. The data hold roughly 240,000 distinct CDR3 sequences, with 6% to 8% observed a single time. The CDR3 loop spans 14 amino acids. V was clipped by 6 bases and J by 7 bases; unmatched bases: 9. Per the germline V gene, CDR1 is MNHNS and CDR2 is SASEGT. This clonotype was recorded at least ten times. Another study also made use of these data, one on yellow fever vaccine responses in identical twins.

This clonotype was sampled from a young woman in good health. The gene calls are TRBV6-1 and TRBJ1-2, with 9 bases fitting TRBD1. Sequencing input: CD8+ T cells sorted from blood. In DNA form, the CDR3 reads TGTGCCAGCAGCGAAACAGGGGGCCTGTCTGGCTACACCTTC. Amino acid sequence: CASSETGGLSGYTF.